What follows are 9 T cell receptor beta chains derived from one specimen sequenced in a study of vaccination effects on CD4 cells after COVID-19. These TCRs' antigens remain unknown. Upon completion of around eleven days in culture, CD4+ T cells were isolated. Two-dose BNT162b2 or mRNA-1273 vaccination was given to participants. Only in-frame clones appear in the TCRdb table, and some are missing; sequencing was by immunoSEQ multiplex PCR. The table records about 66,000 clones, over 75% of them present only once. Material: CD4+ T cells from PBMCs cultured without peptide, obtained after COVID-19 vaccination. The receptors were gathered from a human donor who received a COVID-19 vaccine.

The chain joins TRBV23-1 to TRBJ2-7; D not resolved. TRBV23-1 is classed as an ORF, of uncertain function. Trimming removed 0 bases at V and 0 bases at J, with 9 bases between. This CDR3 is 15 amino acids long. The CDR3 region is CASSQSRYFSYEQYV. CDR3 DNA: TGCGCCAGCAGTCAATCTCGGTACTTCTCCTACGAGCAGTACGTC.

V usage is TRBV5-1 and J usage is TRBJ2-5; no firm D call. The CDR3 totals 17 residues. With 0 bases removed from V and 1 base from J, the gap between germline ends came to 16 bases. CDR1 is SGHRS, CDR2 YFSETQ, per germline. The CDR3 protein is CASSLDRRLTAQETQYF. For the CDR3, the DNA is TGCGCCAGCAGCTTGGATCGTCGACTTACAGCCCAAGAGACCCAGTACTTC.

This sequence joins TRBV10-3 and TRBJ1-2; D perhaps matches TRBD1 (6 bases). Trimming left V 4 bases short and J 8 bases short, with 17 bases between. The CDR3 sequence is 14 residues long. Germline assignment: CDR1 ENHRY and CDR2 SYGVKD. The CDR3 loop reads CAISGDTPGGGYTF. The CDR3 nucleotides are TGTGCCATCAGTGGGGACACCCCGGGTGGCGGCTACACCTTC.

The chain is built from TRBV7-7 and TRBJ2-5; 12 bases align to TRBD2. The germline V gene encodes CDR1 SSHAT and CDR2 FNYEAQ (reference sequence). V gave up 4 bases and J gave up 1 base; unmatched junction bases: 7. This CDR3 has 17 amino acids. CDR3 protein: CASSSNPGLAGQETQYF. CDR3 DNA sequence: TGTGCCAGCAGCTCAAACCCGGGACTAGCGGGCCAAGAGACCCAGTACTTC.

The chain carries TRBV5-1 and TRBJ2-1; no clear D. Germline loops: CDR1 SGHRS, CDR2 YFSETQ. The length of the CDR3 is 14 residues. V was shortened by 0 bases and J by 6 bases, with 10 bases between the two germline ends. Here the CDR3 reads CASSLGGSVNEQFF. CDR3 nucleotide sequence: TGCGCCAGCAGCTTGGGGGGTTCAGTCAATGAGCAGTTCTTC.

This clone was detected a few times. The chain uses TRBV28 and TRBJ2-3; 8 nucleotides agree with TRBD2. The V gene end was trimmed by 5 bases and the J gene end by 0 bases; junction bases not matched to a gene: 7. Germline V gene sequence: CDR1 MDHEN, CDR2 SYDVKM. The CDR3 is 16 residues long. The CDR3 DNA reads TGTGCCAGCAGTATTAGCGGGGCCGTTAGCACAGATACGCAGTATTTT. It translates to CASSISGAVSTDTQYF.

This clone was seen a handful of times. J is TRBJ2-1 and V is TRBV7-2, with 9 positions matching TRBD1. The CDR3 is 15 residues long. V shed 3 bases, J shed 7 bases, and the junction held 7 bases outside the gene matches. Germline assignment: CDR1 SGHTA and CDR2 FQGNSA. CDR3 region: CASSLAGTGRNEQFF. Written as DNA, the CDR3 is TGTGCCAGCAGCTTGGCCGGGACAGGGAGGAATGAGCAGTTCTTC. Based on the CDR3 plus reference TRBV7-2 and TRBJ2-1, the full variable domain is GAGVSQSPSNKVTEKGKDVELRCDPISGHTALYWYRQSLGQGLEFLIYFQGNSAPDKSGLPSDRFSAERTGGSVSTLTIQRTQQEDSAVYLCASSLAGTGRNEQFFGPGTRLTVL.

The chain links TRBV18 to TRBJ2-5, with D possibly being TRBD2 (6 bases). CDR1 is KGHSH and CDR2 is LQKENI in the germline V gene. The CDR3 spans 13 residues. V was clipped by 2 bases and J by 3 bases, with 7 bases between them. The CDR3 nucleotides read TGTGCCAGCTCACCAGGACTAAAAGAGACCCAGTACTTC. Protein product: CASSPGLKETQYF.

This chain uses TRBV2 with TRBJ1-5; D is uncertain. Between the trimmed V and J ends, which lost 4 bases and 0 bases, there was a span of 7 bases. This CDR3 has 14 residues. The germline CDR1 and CDR2 sequences are SNHLY and FYNNEI. CDR3 sequence: CASSGRYSNQPQHF. CDR3 coding DNA: TGTGCCAGCAGTGGGAGGTATAGCAATCAGCCCCAGCATTTT.